In this sample, the clone carrying this T cell receptor beta chain turned up a few times. The antigen remains unidentified. Under the authors' procedure: Building a distant-metastasis classifier for papillary thyroid cancer drew on CDR3 differences across clinicopathological groups. MiXCR reprocessed the PCR reads for TCRdb. TCRdb's processing, not the authors', yielded these V and J calls. The repertoire holds approximately 31,000 clones, with roughly 19% as singletons. CDR3 length: 15 residues. Trimming shortened V by 3 bases and J by 10 bases, and 16 bases separated the two germline ends. Germline V gene sequence: CDR1 ENHRY, CDR2 SYGVKD. This entry is derived from a study of metastatic and nonmetastatic thyroid tumors. Looking at the study overall: Across blood and tumor or nodule tissue, repertoires from malignant and benign thyroid patients were compared with one another.

There were no patients who had received any treatment before thyroid surgery. General study points: The reported finding was significantly higher TCR beta diversity in malignant thyroid tumors relative to benign nodules, in blood and tumor.

The sample was blood. This TCR came from a female donor with papillary thyroid cancer or a benign thyroid nodule (not recorded which). Some clones in this sample may be carry-over from other donors' samples. The J gene is TRBJ1-6, the V gene TRBV10-3; D perhaps matches TRBD1 (6 bases). CDR3 protein: CAISEAGRGSSPLHF. The CDR3 nucleotides read TGTGCCATCAGTGAAGCCGGCAGGGGAAGCTCACCCCTCCACTTT.